The 26 T cell receptor beta chains below were found in one sample sequenced in a study of tissue T cells after allogeneic stem cell transplantation. Time point described: mouse harvest day 7 after allogeneic transplant. The graft held 10^6 splenic CD5+ T cells and 10^7 T-cell-depleted bone marrow cells. Profiling relied on immunoSEQ multiplex PCR, and the TCRdb table lists in-frame clones only, not all of them. In the table there are just under 7,500 clones, roughly half of which are singletons. The specimen was gut tissue. These receptors all come from a female BALB/c mouse given C57BL/6 T cells with graft-versus-host disease after an allogeneic hematopoietic cell transplant.

This clone was detected only a few times. All gene names here are mouse names. The CDR3 is cut off 1 residue early in the read; its end comes from the germline J gene. The chain couples TRBV26 to TRBJ1-3, with no clear D. The germline V and J ends were trimmed by 2 bases and 0 bases, with 8 bases remaining between them. Germline values: CDR1 KGHPV, CDR2 FQNQEV (reference sequence). The CDR3 length is 15 residues. CDR3 loop: CASSLMSRSGNTLYF. The part of the CDR3 DNA that was read is TGTGCCAGCAGTCTGATGAGTCGTTCTGGAAATACGCTCTAT.

This clone was recorded a few times. Genes here carry mouse names. The read finishes 1 residue shy of the CDR3 end, and the germline J gene is used to complete it. This sample includes further DNA sequences coding for the same CDR3. J is TRBJ1-3 and V is TRBV3; D may be TRBD1 (5 bases). V lost 1 base and J 3 bases, leaving 7 bases between the germline ends. CDR1 is SNHLY, CDR2 FYNGKV, per germline (reference sequence). The CDR3 sequence is 14 residues long. The part of the CDR3 DNA that was read is TGTGCCAGCAGCTTAGAGGGGAGTGGAAATACGCTCTAT. Translation: CASSLEGSGNTLY. Given in full, the CDR3 is CASSLEGSGNTLYF.

About this clone: The gene names given are mouse names. The read gets to within 1 residue of the CDR3 end, and the germline J gene fills in the rest. The chain joins TRBV2 to TRBJ2-1, with 12 bases lining up with TRBD2. The V segment lost 4 bases and the J segment 4 bases; nucleotides outside the gene matches: 2. There are 15 residues in the CDR3. CDR1 and CDR2 (germline): LGHNA, YSYQKL. Partial CDR3 DNA: TGTGCCAGCAGCCTCGGACTGGGGGGGTATGCTGAGCAGTTC. This encodes CASSLGLGGYAEQF. The whole CDR3 sequence is CASSLGLGGYAEQFF.

In regard to this clone: The gene names given are mouse names. The CDR3 end is not reached by the read, which stops 1 residue before it; the germline J gene fills it in. The gene calls are TRBV19 and TRBJ1-6, with TRBD1 identical over 9 bases. TRBJ1-6 is annotated as an ORF whose role is uncertain. Germline values: CDR1 FNHDT, CDR2 SITEND (reference sequence). V dropped 6 bases and J dropped 6; count of bases not matched to a gene: 1. The CDR3 runs to 13 residues. Incomplete CDR3 DNA: TGTGCCAGCACGGGACAGGGTAATTCGCCCCTCTAC. Encoded protein: CASTGQGNSPLY. In full, the CDR3 is CASTGQGNSPLYF.

With regard to this clone: The genes and germline here are from mouse. The read gets to within 1 residue of the CDR3 end, and the germline J gene fills in the rest. V gene TRBV26 combines with J gene TRBJ1-4; D remains ambiguous. Deletions cut 3 bases from V and 0 bases from J, with 5 bases between. Germline V gives CDR1 KGHPV, CDR2 FQNQEV (reference sequence). The CDR3 sequence is 14 residues long. CDR3 DNA, as far as it was read: TGTGCCAGCAGTCTAAGCATTTCCAACGAAAGATTATTT. Amino acids: CASSLSISNERLF. The whole CDR3 sequence reads CASSLSISNERLFF. The variable domain in full, completed from reference TRBV26 and TRBJ1-4, reads NSKVIQTPRYLVKGQGQKAKMRCIPEKGHPVVFWYQQNKNNEFKFLINFQNQEVLQQIDMTEKRFSAECPSNSPCSLEIQSSEAGDSALYLCASSLSISNERLFFGHGTKLSVL.

In the case of this clone: Mouse gene names and germline throughout. The read is 1 residue too short to cover the CDR3 end, so that end is filled in from the germline J gene. The chain couples TRBV3 to TRBJ2-3, with D perhaps TRBD1 or TRBD2 (6 bases each). The germline gives CDR1 SNHLY, CDR2 FYNGKV (reference sequence). Trimming removed 2 bases at V and 1 base at J, with 10 bases between. The CDR3 totals 15 residues. CDR3 bases read: TGTGCCAGCAGCTTACGGGGGCGCGGTGCAGAAACGCTGTAT. Translation gives CASSLRGRGAETLY. The whole CDR3 sequence is CASSLRGRGAETLYF.

Concerning this clone: The genes and germline here are from mouse. CDR3 bases read: TGCTCCAGCAGTCAAGACAGTTCTGGAAATACGCTCTAT. The encoded protein is CSSSQDSSGNTLY. The whole CDR3 protein reads CSSSQDSSGNTLYF. The chain links TRBV23 to TRBJ1-3; the table names TRBD1, a call not compared with the DNA. The read is 1 residue too short to cover the CDR3 end, so that end is filled in from the germline J gene. Germline CDR1 reads KGHTA; CDR2 reads FQNQQP. The CDR3 has 14 amino acids.

Notes on this clone: Gene names and germline refer to mouse. The read stops 1 residue short of the end of the CDR3; the missing end is completed from the germline J gene. The V call is TRBV26, the J call TRBJ2-1, with TRBD2 identical over 10 bases. Germline V gene sequence: CDR1 KGHPV, CDR2 FQNQEV (reference sequence). The CDR3 runs to 16 residues. V gave up 4 bases and J gave up 0 bases; unmatched junction bases: 3. CDR3 region: CASSHWGGYNYAEQFF. The part of the CDR3 DNA that was read is TGTGCCAGCAGTCACTGGGGGGGTTATAACTATGCTGAGCAGTTC.

A word on this clone: Mouse gene names apply. The DNA ends 1 residue before the CDR3 does, and the rest of the CDR3 is filled in from the germline J gene. The V call is TRBV15, the J call TRBJ1-5, with TRBD1 identical over 7 bases. J was trimmed by 0 bases and V by 6 bases; bases with no gene match: 5. The CDR3 runs to 15 residues. CDR1 and CDR2 (germline): SGHND, FRSKSL. The sequenced part of the CDR3 DNA is TGTGCCAGCAGACCGACAGGGTATAACAACCAGGCTCCGCTT. Its protein product is CASRPTGYNNQAPL. The whole CDR3 reads CASRPTGYNNQAPLF.

This clone was picked up a small number of times. Genes here carry mouse names. CDR3 protein: CASSPQLQYF. The sequenced CDR3 bases are TGTGCCAGCAGTCCTCAGTTACAGTAC. The chain is built from TRBV26 and TRBJ2-7; D not resolved. The read terminates 1 residue ahead of where the CDR3 ends, so the germline J gene completes it. Germline V gene lookup returns CDR1 KGHPV and CDR2 FQNQEV (reference sequence). The CDR3 consists of 10 residues. V was cut by 4 bases and J by 9 bases, with 7 bases left in between.

Worth noting for this clone: Gene names and germline match the mouse. The read terminates 1 residue ahead of where the CDR3 ends, so the germline J gene completes it. The rearrangement uses TRBV16 and TRBJ1-4; 9 bases line up with TRBD1. V dropped 5 bases and J dropped 0; count of bases not matched to a gene: 4. This CDR3 comprises 16 residues. Germline values: CDR1 SGHSA, CDR2 FRNQAP. The DNA read from the CDR3 is TGTGCAAGCAGCCCCACAGGGGGCATTTCCAACGAAAGATTATTT. Its protein is CASSPTGGISNERLF. Given in full, the CDR3 is CASSPTGGISNERLFF.

For this clone: Gene labels here are mouse ones. The read ends 1 residue before the CDR3 terminus; that terminus is restored from the germline J gene. The rearrangement uses TRBV26 and TRBJ1-1; 7 bases fit TRBD1. V shed 0 bases, J shed 0 bases, and the junction held 4 bases outside the gene matches. Per germline, CDR1 KGHPV and CDR2 FQNQEV (reference sequence). The CDR3 contains 16 residues. Partial CDR3 DNA: TGTGCCAGCAGTCTGTCCCCCGGGACAGCAAACACAGAAGTCTTC. Translation: CASSLSPGTANTEVF. The full CDR3 sequence reads CASSLSPGTANTEVFF.

This clone occurred once. Germline and genes here are mouse. The CDR3 end lies 1 residue beyond the end of the read and is filled in from the germline J gene. V usage is TRBV29 and J usage is TRBJ2-1; possibly TRBD2 for D (7 bases). Germline CDR1 MSHET, CDR2 SYDVDS. The ends were cut back, 0 bases at V and 7 bases at J, with 10 bases in the middle. The CDR3 is 14 residues long. The sequenced CDR3 bases are TGTGCTAGCAGTTTATCGGGGGGCGCGGCTGAGCAGTTC. It is translated as CASSLSGGAAEQF. The whole CDR3 sequence reads CASSLSGGAAEQFF.

This clone was seen a handful of times. The genes are named according to mouse. The DNA ends 1 residue before the CDR3 does, and the rest of the CDR3 is filled in from the germline J gene. Other DNA sequences from this sample encode an identical CDR3 as well. The rearrangement joins TRBV26 to TRBJ2-3, with D perhaps assigned TRBD1 or TRBD2 (5 bases each). CDR1 and CDR2 (germline): KGHPV, FQNQEV (reference sequence). The CDR3 is 13 residues long. Trimming took 6 bases from V and 0 from J, leaving 7 bases between them. The CDR3 loop reads CASRRDSAETLYF. The covered CDR3 bases are TGTGCCAGCAGGCGGGACAGTGCAGAAACGCTGTAT.

For this clone: Each gene name is a mouse one. The read ends 1 residue early relative to the CDR3; the germline J gene fills the gap. The gene calls are TRBV29 and TRBJ2-1; D is unresolved. Germline-derived CDR1 and CDR2 are MSHET and SYDVDS. V was pared by 0 bases and J by 7 bases, with 4 bases between. This CDR3 spans 12 amino acids. CDR3 DNA, as far as it was read: TGTGCTAGCAGTTTATCCGCAGCTGAGCAGTTC. This translates into CASSLSAAEQF. The full CDR3 is CASSLSAAEQFF.

This clone turned up a few times. These gene names are mouse names. The CDR3 end lies 1 residue beyond the end of the read and is filled in from the germline J gene. The chain has TRBV15 and TRBJ2-1; 10 bases align to TRBD2. The CDR3 runs to 16 residues. Germline V CDR1 and CDR2: SGHND, FRSKSL. The V and J ends lost 5 bases and 1 base, in that order; junction bases with no gene match: 5. The CDR3 sequence is CASSLDWGANYAEQFF. The CDR3 bases that were read are TGTGCCAGCAGTCTAGACTGGGGGGCAAACTATGCTGAGCAGTTC.

By sample fraction, this clone is medium-sized (0.01 to 0.1%). Gene names denote mouse genes. The read is 1 residue too short to cover the CDR3 end, so that end is filled in from the germline J gene. This chain links TRBV23 with TRBJ2-1; the DNA was not compared with TRBD1, the D call given in the table. Germline CDR1 and CDR2: KGHTA and FQNQQP. The CDR3 covers 13 residues. The covered CDR3 bases are TGCTCCAGCAGGAGACAGGGCTATGCTGAGCAGTTC. Amino acid sequence: CSSRRQGYAEQF. The CDR3 in its entirety is CSSRRQGYAEQFF.

In the case of this clone: The genes are named according to mouse. The CDR3 end is not reached by the read, which stops 1 residue before it; the germline J gene fills it in. The chain recombines TRBV16 with TRBJ1-2; D might be TRBD1 (5 bases). Germline lookup yields CDR1 SGHSA and CDR2 FRNQAP. With 0 bases removed from V and 1 base from J, the gap between germline ends came to 9 bases. The CDR3 runs to 15 residues. The sequenced CDR3 bases are TGTGCAAGCAGCTTAGAGAGGGGAAAAAACTCCGACTACACC. This gives the protein CASSLERGKNSDYT. The CDR3, in full, reads CASSLERGKNSDYTF.

This clone appeared a few times. Gene names follow the mouse nomenclature. The read ends 1 residue shy of where the CDR3 ends; the end is completed using the germline J gene. V gene TRBV3 combines with J gene TRBJ1-1; TRBD1 agrees at 10 bases. The ends lost 1 base at V and 8 bases at J; junction bases unmatched: 1. CDR1 SNHLY and CDR2 FYNGKV come from the germline V gene (reference sequence). This CDR3 has 13 residues. Here the CDR3 reads CASSLGQGAEVFF. The sequenced CDR3 bases are TGTGCCAGCAGCTTAGGACAGGGGGCCGAAGTCTTC. The variable domain in full, with the rest retrieved from reference TRBV3 and TRBJ1-1, is GPKVLQIPSHQIIDMGQMVTLNCDPVSNHLYFYWYKQILGQQMEFLVNFYNGKVMEKSKLFKDQFSVERPDGSYFTLKIQPTALEDSAVYFCASSLGQGAEVFFGKGTRLTVV.

About this clone: Mouse gene names and germline throughout. The read ends 1 residue before the CDR3 terminus; that terminus is restored from the germline J gene. The rearrangement joins TRBV26 to TRBJ1-1; weak D call: TRBD1 (6 bases). The CDR3 runs 12 residues. Germline V gene sequence: CDR1 KGHPV, CDR2 FQNQEV (reference sequence). V was shortened by 6 bases and J by 1 base, with 6 bases between the two germline ends. CDR3 loop: CASRDRNTEVFF. Incomplete CDR3 DNA: TGTGCCAGCAGGGACAGAAACACAGAAGTCTTC.

Notes on this clone: Mouse names are used for the genes. Sequencing ends 1 residue short of the CDR3 end; the germline J gene provides the rest. The chain combines TRBV16 with TRBJ1-5, with D uncertain. With 6 bases removed from V and 3 bases from J, the gap between germline ends came to 6 bases. Germline lookup yields CDR1 SGHSA and CDR2 FRNQAP. CDR3 length equals 12 residues. The CDR3 bases that were read are TGTGCAAGCAGTTTCCCCAACCAGGCTCCGCTT. Translating it yields CASSFPNQAPL. The CDR3 reads in full as CASSFPNQAPLF.

This clone has a handful of counts. Genes here carry mouse names. The read comes to an end 1 residue before the CDR3 does, leaving the germline J gene to fill in the end. The chain joins TRBV3 to TRBJ2-7; D perhaps matches TRBD1 (6 bases). Germline V gives CDR1 SNHLY, CDR2 FYNGKV (reference sequence). The CDR3 is 14 amino acids. Trimming removed 2 bases at V and 1 base at J, with 9 bases between. The part of the CDR3 DNA that was read is TGTGCCAGCAGCTTAATGGGACAATCCTATGAACAGTAC. Translation gives CASSLMGQSYEQY. The entire CDR3 sequence reads CASSLMGQSYEQYF.

A few counts support this clone. Gene and germline names: mouse. The missing CDR3 end, 1 residue past where the read stops, is filled in from the germline J gene. The chain combines TRBV16 with TRBJ1-5; TRBD1 might be the D (6 bases). Germline CDR1 is SGHSA and CDR2 is FRNQAP. CDR3 length: 14 amino acids. The ends were cut back, 5 bases at V and 0 bases at J, with 8 bases in the middle. CDR3 region: CASSRTVNNQAPLF. Partial CDR3 DNA: TGTGCAAGCAGCAGGACAGTTAACAACCAGGCTCCGCTT. Together with reference TRBV16 and TRBJ1-5, the CDR3 gives the full variable domain: NAGVIQTPRHKVTGKGQEATLWCEPISGHSAVFWYRQTIVQGLEFLTYFRNQAPIDDSGMPKERFSAQMPNQSHSTLKIQSTQPQDSAVYLCASSRTVNNQAPLFGEGTRLSVL.

A note on this clone: All gene names here are mouse names. The DNA ends 1 residue before the CDR3 does, and the rest of the CDR3 is filled in from the germline J gene. The J gene is TRBJ1-5, the V gene TRBV26; 7 bases line up with TRBD1. Germline V gene sequence: CDR1 KGHPV, CDR2 FQNQEV (reference sequence). The CDR3 is made up of 14 amino acids. V trimming: 4 bases; J trimming: 3 bases; junction bases outside the gene matches: 3. The CDR3 spells CASSQTGPNQAPLF. CDR3 bases read: TGTGCCAGCAGTCAGACAGGGCCCAACCAGGCTCCGCTT. The full variable domain, its missing parts supplied by reference TRBV26 and TRBJ1-5, is NSKVIQTPRYLVKGQGQKAKMRCIPEKGHPVVFWYQQNKNNEFKFLINFQNQEVLQQIDMTEKRFSAECPSNSPCSLEIQSSEAGDSALYLCASSQTGPNQAPLFGEGTRLSVL.

This clone was seen once. All gene names here are mouse names. From the germline J gene comes the end of the CDR3, since the read stops 1 residue before it. The chain carries TRBV3 and TRBJ1-3; TRBD1 might be the D (5 bases). Germline V gene data show CDR1 as SNHLY and CDR2 as FYNGKV (reference sequence). This CDR3 contains 14 residues. V shed 5 bases and J shed 2 bases, with 10 bases lying between them. The CDR3 here is CASSLRQTGNTLYF. The sequenced CDR3 bases are TGTGCCAGCAGCCTCCGACAGACTGGAAATACGCTCTAT. The full variable domain, its missing parts supplied by reference TRBV3 and TRBJ1-3, is GPKVLQIPSHQIIDMGQMVTLNCDPVSNHLYFYWYKQILGQQMEFLVNFYNGKVMEKSKLFKDQFSVERPDGSYFTLKIQPTALEDSAVYFCASSLRQTGNTLYFGEGSRLIVV.

This clone was observed a few times. Genes and germline come from the mouse. The CDR3 is cut off 1 residue early in the read; its end comes from the germline J gene. The chain uses TRBV3 and TRBJ1-3; D gene uncertain. The CDR3 has 12 residues. Germline-derived CDR1 and CDR2 are SNHLY and FYNGKV (reference sequence). Between the trimmed V and J ends, which lost 5 bases and 2 bases, there was a span of 4 bases. The CDR3: CASSRTGNTLYF. The covered CDR3 bases are TGTGCCAGCAGCAGGACTGGAAATACGCTCTAT. Complete variable domain (other parts from reference TRBV3 and TRBJ1-3): GPKVLQIPSHQIIDMGQMVTLNCDPVSNHLYFYWYKQILGQQMEFLVNFYNGKVMEKSKLFKDQFSVERPDGSYFTLKIQPTALEDSAVYFCASSRTGNTLYFGEGSRLIVV.